This TCR beta chain was captured by sequencing in a study of CXCR3-negative and CXCR3-positive naive CD8 T cells. Study findings and constraints: The naive subsets expressed comparable surface CD5, and the authors inferred TCR strength from TRB CDR3 properties. Cryopreservation partially lowered CXCR3 expression, so most assays used fresh PBMCs. Naive CXCR3-positive cells had TRB CDR3s more hydrophobic than those of CXCR3-negative naive cells.

The authors prepared UMI-labeled TRB cDNA libraries by 5' RACE. TCRdb reworked the 5' RACE reads into one entry per CDR3 protein, no DNA. The sample holds around 110,000 distinct CDR3 sequences. With respect to this clonotype: Its antigen is as yet unknown.

This CDR3 comprises 13 residues. Germline V CDR1 and CDR2: SEHNR, FQNEAQ (reference sequence). The clonotype originates from a human donor in good health. Some clones in this sample may be carry-over from other donors' samples. Sequences were obtained from naive CXCR3+ CD8+ T cells from blood. The subset was: CD45RO-CCR7+CD27+CD95- naive CD8+ T cells expressing CXCR3 (TNR3+). This chain connects TRBV7-9 to TRBJ2-7; with no DNA, the TCRdb D assignment of TRBD2 cannot be verified. Here the CDR3 reads CASSMGDHYEQYF.